Each of the 9 T cell receptor beta chains below was sequenced from the same sample in a study of cytomegalovirus exposure and HLA in healthy donors (dated by TCRdb to about 2017). The library relied on the immunoSEQ multiplex PCR assay. The multiplex PCR relied on a mix of 60 forward primers for TCR Vbeta segments and 13 reverse primers for TCR Jbeta segments. The table comes from immuneACCESS by way of TCRdb, which keeps in-frame sequences with V and J called. Part of the clones is missing from these tables; in studies checked, under half for an unresolved V gene and the rest for unknown reasons. This sample's table carries about 160,000 clones. The ten largest make up around 1.5% of the sample. Sequencing was performed on PBMCs. These TCRs come from a woman in her forties or fifties in good health and CMV-seronegative.

The chain has TRBV19 and TRBJ2-5, with D possibly TRBD2 on 5 matching bases. The germline gives CDR1 LNHDA, CDR2 SQIVND (reference sequence). V was cut by 3 bases and J by 2 bases, with 10 bases left in between. This CDR3 contains 14 residues. The CDR3 DNA reads TGTGCCAGTAGTATTTTCGGGAAGCAAGAGACCCAGTACTTC. Translated: CASSIFGKQETQYF.

The gene calls are TRBV2 and TRBJ2-7, with 8 positions matching TRBD2. Germline trimming cut 3 bases from V and 0 bases from J; bases unmatched to any gene: 4. CDR3 length: 15 amino acids. In germline, CDR1 is SNHLY, CDR2 FYNNEI. CDR3 loop: CASSDQSGGSYEQYF. CDR3 bases: TGTGCCAGCAGTGATCAGAGCGGGGGCTCCTACGAGCAGTACTTC.

The chain joins TRBV28 to TRBJ1-1; a possible D gene is TRBD1 (5 bases). Germline values: CDR1 MDHEN, CDR2 SYDVKM. The ends were cut back, 5 bases at V and 6 bases at J, with 16 bases in the middle. The CDR3 sequence is 14 residues long. CDR3 sequence reads: CASSPRQGDPEAFF. The CDR3 DNA reads as TGTGCCAGCAGTCCGAGGCAAGGGGATCCTGAAGCTTTCTTT. The whole variable domain, remainder taken from reference TRBV28 and TRBJ1-1, is DVKVTQSSRYLVKRTGEKVFLECVQDMDHENMFWYRQDPGLGLRLIYFSYDVKMKEKGDIPEGYSVSREKKERFSLILESASTNQTSMYLCASSPRQGDPEAFFGQGTRLTVV.

The chain combines TRBV6-5 with TRBJ2-5; TRBD2 aligns across 8 bases. The junction had 8 bases not matched to a gene; V was cut back by 0 bases and J by 5 bases. Germline V gene data show CDR1 as MNHEY and CDR2 as SVGAGI. The CDR3 is made up of 16 amino acids. CDR3 nucleotides: TGTGCCAGCAGTTACTCGACTAGCGTAAGGGCTGAGACCCAGTACTTC. Protein product: CASSYSTSVRAETQYF.

J is TRBJ2-5 and V is TRBV30; 7 bases match TRBD2. The CDR3 consists of 13 residues. V was clipped by 3 bases and J by 0 bases; unmatched bases: 1. CDR1 and CDR2 (germline): GTSNPN, SVGIG (reference sequence). The CDR3 region is CAWSGGYQETQYF. The CDR3 DNA sequence: TGTGCCTGGAGCGGGGGGTACCAAGAGACCCAGTACTTC.

This chain links TRBV7-6 with TRBJ2-7, with D perhaps matching TRBD2 (6 bases). The ends were cut back, 3 bases at V and 7 bases at J, with 13 bases in the middle. Germline-derived CDR1 and CDR2 are SGHVS and FNYEAQ. The CDR3 is made up of 13 amino acids. The CDR3 sequence: CASSFLGRREQYF. CDR3 coding DNA: TGTGCCAGCAGCTTCTTAGGGAGGCGTGAGCAGTACTTC.

The chain uses TRBV5-4 and TRBJ1-1; D gene unclear. Germline CDR1 reads SGHNT; CDR2 reads YYREEE (reference sequence). Trimming stripped 0 bases from V and 1 base from J, with 7 bases between. This CDR3 has 14 amino acids. DNA for the CDR3: TGTGCCAGCAGCTTGGGGCTCCCGAACACTGAAGCTTTCTTT. Protein: CASSLGLPNTEAFF.

CDR3 residues: CASSFSPQEGLGDTQYF. The CDR3 DNA reads TGTGCCAGCAGCTTTTCCCCTCAGGAGGGCCTAGGAGATACGCAGTATTTT. This rearrangement joins TRBV7-9 to TRBJ2-3; a weak D match, TRBD2 (6 bases). V lost 3 bases to trimming and J lost 5 bases, with 21 bases between them. The CDR3 length is 17 residues. The germline V gene has CDR1 SEHNR and CDR2 FQNEAQ (reference sequence).

The V gene is TRBV5-4, the J gene TRBJ1-2; unclear D gene. From germline, CDR1 is SGHNT and CDR2 YYREEE (reference sequence). Trimming took off 0 bases at V and 8 bases at J, with 20 bases between the two ends. The CDR3 length is 16 residues. The CDR3 spells CASSLVGRGGMSGYTF. CDR3 nucleotide sequence: TGTGCCAGCAGCTTGGTGGGCAGAGGAGGAATGAGCGGCTACACCTTC.